This record looks at one TCR beta chain sequence and its context. Its antigen is still unknown. Each sample came from a Caucasian adult donor living in Nashville, Tennessee. The CDR3 loop spans 15 amino acids. The trim removed 1 base at V and 10 bases at J, leaving 7 bases unmatched. CDR1 LNHDA and CDR2 SQIVND come from the germline V gene (reference sequence). This entry belongs to a study of shared clonotypes between healthy human individuals. Study results and caveats: Sharing across a handful of donors was seen in 4% to 5.5% of naive CD4 clonotypes.

In the authors' methods: For the immunoSEQ data, sequences were junction-only without quality scores, so filtering differed. TCRdb's copy holds only in-frame clones and misses some; the assay was immunoSEQ multiplex PCR. V and J calls plus clone size are reproduced from that table; the DNA served to infer D and trimming. This table has over a million clones, approximately 97% appearing once. Sequences were obtained from naive CD4+ T cells sorted from blood. Subset noted: CD45RA+ positively selected. This chain joins TRBV19 and TRBJ1-4; TRBD1 aligns across 9 bases. The sequence derives from a man between 25 and 39 years old in good health. This CDR3 is CASSIADRGGGKLFF. The CDR3 nucleotides read TGTGCCAGTAGTATAGCCGACAGGGGGGGAGGAAAACTGTTTTTT.